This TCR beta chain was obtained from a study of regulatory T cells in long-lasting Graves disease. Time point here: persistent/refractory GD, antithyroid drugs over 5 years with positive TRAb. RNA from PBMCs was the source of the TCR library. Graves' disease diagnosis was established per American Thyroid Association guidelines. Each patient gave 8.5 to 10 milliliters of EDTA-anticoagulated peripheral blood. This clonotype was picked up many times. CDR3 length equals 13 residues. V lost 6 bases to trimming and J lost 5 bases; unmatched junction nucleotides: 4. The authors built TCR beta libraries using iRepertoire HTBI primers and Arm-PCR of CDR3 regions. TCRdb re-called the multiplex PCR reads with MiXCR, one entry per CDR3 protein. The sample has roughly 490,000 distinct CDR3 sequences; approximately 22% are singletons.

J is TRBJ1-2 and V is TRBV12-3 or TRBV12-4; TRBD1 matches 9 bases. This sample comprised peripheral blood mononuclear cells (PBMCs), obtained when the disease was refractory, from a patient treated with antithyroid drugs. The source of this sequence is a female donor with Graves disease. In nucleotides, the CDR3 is TGTGCCAGCAGGCGGGACAGGGAGTATGGCTACACCTTC. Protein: CASRRDREYGYTF.